The 23 T cell receptor beta chains given below trace back to one sample, sequenced in a study of lymphopenia after photon versus proton radiotherapy. Sequencing was performed with immunoSEQ multiplex PCR; in TCRdb, only in-frame clones are kept and a portion is missing. The table includes under 75,000 clones, less than 95% detected once. This specimen consisted of peripheral blood, obtained from a patient treated with photon-based radiotherapy. The receptors derive from a middle-aged woman with cholangiocarcinoma.

V usage is TRBV2 and J usage is TRBJ2-1; TRBD2 matches 10 bases. The CDR3 totals 17 residues. The germline V gene encodes CDR1 SNHLY and CDR2 FYNNEI. J lost 7 bases, V lost 5 bases, and 14 bases had no gene match. The CDR3 region has the DNA TGTGCCAGCAGTAAGTTCTTAGCAGCGGGAGGGCCTAATGAGCAGTTCTTC. It encodes CASSKFLAAGGPNEQFF.

The V and J genes are TRBV7-6 and TRBJ2-7; 8 nucleotides agree with TRBD1. Per the germline V gene, CDR1 is SGHVS and CDR2 is FNYEAQ. J gave up 3 bases and V 4 bases, and 5 bases lay outside the gene matches. The CDR3 covers 14 residues. CDR3 protein: CASSSGQGIYEQYF. For the CDR3, the DNA is TGTGCCAGCAGCTCCGGACAGGGAATCTACGAGCAGTACTTC. The whole variable domain, remainder taken from reference TRBV7-6 and TRBJ2-7, is GAGVSQSPRYKVTKRGQDVALRCDPISGHVSLYWYRQALGQGPEFLTYFNYEAQQDKSGLPNDRFSAERPEGSISTLTIQRTEQRDSAMYRCASSSGQGIYEQYFGPGTRLTVT.

The chain has TRBV6-1 and TRBJ2-7; D perhaps matches TRBD2 (6 bases). This CDR3 comprises 13 residues. Germline V lookup: CDR1 MNHNS, CDR2 SASEGT. Trimming cost V 0 bases and J 5 bases, with 8 bases left between them. CDR3 bases: TGTGCCAGCAGTGAAGCCCCGGGAGACGAGCAGTACTTC. It encodes CASSEAPGDEQYF.

The gene calls are TRBV20-1 and TRBJ2-3, with a weak D call TRBD2 (5 bases). Germline CDR1 DFQATT, CDR2 SNEGSKA (reference sequence). The CDR3 totals 11 residues. Between the trimmed V and J ends, which lost 8 bases and 7 bases, there was a span of 13 bases. CDR3 region: CSRWFGNTQYF. The CDR3 nucleotides are TGCAGTCGCTGGTTCGGGAATACGCAGTATTTT.

The V gene is TRBV19, the J gene TRBJ2-7, with D hard to call. Trimming cost V 3 bases and J 3 bases, with 15 bases left between them. The CDR3 covers 15 residues. Germline lookup yields CDR1 LNHDA and CDR2 SQIVND (reference sequence). CDR3 in amino acids: CASSIEVEGGYEQYF. The DNA for the CDR3 is TGTGCCAGTAGTATCGAGGTAGAAGGTGGCTACGAGCAGTACTTC.

This sequence joins TRBV5-1 and TRBJ2-7; D is uncertain. The germline V gene encodes CDR1 SGHRS and CDR2 YFSETQ. This CDR3 has 14 residues. Trimming left V 2 bases short and J 3 bases short, with 12 bases between. The CDR3 region has the DNA TGCGCCAGCAGCTTATACCCGACGGACTACGAGCAGTACTTC. Translated, it gives CASSLYPTDYEQYF.

The rearrangement joins TRBV11-2 to TRBJ2-7, with D unclear. V shed 3 bases and J shed 0 bases, with 15 bases lying between them. This CDR3 comprises 16 residues. Germline CDR1 reads SGHAT; CDR2 reads FQNNGV. The CDR3 coding sequence is TGTGCCAGCAGCTTCCTGACCGGCAGGACCTCCTACGAGCAGTACTTC. Translated: CASSFLTGRTSYEQYF.

This rearrangement joins TRBV11-1 to TRBJ2-7; a possible D gene is TRBD1 (6 bases). Germline values: CDR1 SGHAT, CDR2 FQDESV (reference sequence). The CDR3 is 15 amino acids. Trimming removed 1 base at V and 4 bases at J, with 14 bases between. This CDR3 is CASSLETRGSYEQYF. The CDR3 DNA reads TGTGCCAGCAGCTTAGAAACTAGGGGGAGTTACGAGCAGTACTTC. The complete variable domain, with remaining parts taken from reference TRBV11-1 and TRBJ2-7, reads EAEVAQSPRYKITEKSQAVAFWCDPISGHATLYWYRQILGQGPELLVQFQDESVVDDSQLPKDRFSAERLKGVDSTLKIQPAELGDSAMYLCASSLETRGSYEQYFGPGTRLTVT.

In its sample, this clone is medium-sized. J is TRBJ1-5 and V is TRBV11-2; D is undetermined. This CDR3 is built from 13 residues. Per germline, CDR1 SGHAT and CDR2 FQNNGV. Trimming removed 1 base from V and 9 bases from J, with 10 bases in between. The CDR3 sequence is CASSLAQAMPQHF. CDR3 DNA sequence: TGTGCCAGCAGCTTAGCGCAGGCCATGCCCCAGCATTTT.

The genes are TRBV2 and TRBJ2-2; maybe TRBD2 (6 bases). The CDR3 contains 14 residues. Between the trimmed V and J ends, which lost 10 bases and 7 bases, there was a span of 19 bases. Germline loops: CDR1 SNHLY, CDR2 FYNNEI. CDR3 coding DNA: TGTGCCAAAGAGACTAGAGGGTCCGGCGGGGAGCTGTTTTTT. Its translation is CAKETRGSGGELFF.

The chain couples TRBV5-4 to TRBJ1-4; 10 nucleotides line up with TRBD1. J gave up 6 bases and V 4 bases, and 6 bases lay outside the gene matches. The CDR3 extends over 15 amino acids. CDR1 is SGHNT, CDR2 YYREEE, per germline (reference sequence). The CDR3 spells CASSSGGTGDEKLFF. CDR3 nucleotides: TGTGCCAGCAGCAGCGGCGGGACAGGGGATGAAAAACTGTTTTTT.

The chain employs TRBV18 and TRBJ1-1; possibly TRBD1 for D (6 bases). V gave up 6 bases and J gave up 1 base, with 12 bases separating them. Germline CDR1 is KGHSH and CDR2 is LQKENI. The CDR3 length is 14 residues. The CDR3 nucleotides read TGTGCCAGCTCCCTGAGGACAGCGAACACTGAAGCTTTCTTT. Amino acids: CASSLRTANTEAFF.

This clone came up once. The chain recombines TRBV28 with TRBJ2-7; the D is unclear. Germline V gene data show CDR1 as MDHEN and CDR2 as SYDVKM. V lost 6 bases and J lost 0, with 15 bases in between. This CDR3 contains 15 residues. The CDR3 region has the DNA TGTGCCAGCAGCCCCCCTGGCCCTAGCTCCTACGAGCAGTACTTC. Translated, it gives CASSPPGPSSYEQYF.

This chain links TRBV5-1 with TRBJ1-1; TRBD1 might be the D (5 bases). CDR1 is SGHRS, CDR2 YFSETQ, per germline. The V gene lost 4 bases and the J gene lost 4 bases, with 20 bases spanning the gap. This CDR3 comprises 16 residues. CDR3 DNA sequence: TGCGCCAGCAGCCTGGCCGCCCAGGGACGGGGCACTGAAGCTTTCTTT. Amino acid sequence: CASSLAAQGRGTEAFF. The full variable domain, in which reference TRBV5-1 and TRBJ1-1 provide the parts outside the CDR3, is KAGVTQTPRYLIKTRGQQVTLSCSPISGHRSVSWYQQTPGQGLQFLFEYFSETQRNKGNFPGRFSGRQFSNSRSEMNVSTLELGDSALYLCASSLAAQGRGTEAFFGQGTRLTVV.

The chain has TRBV6-1 and TRBJ1-5, with a possible D match to TRBD1 (5 bases). Trimming left V 0 bases short and J 6 bases short, with 15 bases between. Germline values: CDR1 MNHNS, CDR2 SASEGT. The CDR3 consists of 16 residues. Here the CDR3 reads CASSEAGRGGGQPQHF. CDR3 sequence (DNA): TGTGCCAGCAGTGAAGCCGGGAGGGGCGGCGGTCAGCCCCAGCATTTT.

This clone has just a few counts. V gene TRBV9 combines with J gene TRBJ2-7, with 7 bases lining up with TRBD1. This CDR3 has 15 amino acids. Germline loops: CDR1 SGDLS, CDR2 YYNGEE. Unmatched junction bases numbered 5, after V lost 1 base and J lost 1 base. The DNA of the CDR3 is TGTGCCAGCAGCGTATCGACAGGGACATCCTACGAGCAGTACTTC. Amino acids: CASSVSTGTSYEQYF.

The chain recombines TRBV5-6 with TRBJ2-1; 11 nucleotides agree with TRBD2. CDR3 length: 15 residues. V dropped 2 bases and J dropped 4; count of bases not matched to a gene: 2. In germline, CDR1 is SGHDT, CDR2 YYEEEE. This chain's CDR3 is CASSLRTSGYNEQFF. The CDR3 DNA sequence: TGTGCCAGCAGCTTAAGGACTAGCGGGTACAATGAGCAGTTCTTC. Drawing the rest from reference TRBV5-6 and TRBJ2-1, the complete variable domain is DAGVTQSPTHLIKTRGQQVTLRCSPKSGHDTVSWYQQALGQGPQFIFQYYEEEERQRGNFPDRFSGHQFPNYSSELNVNALLLGDSALYLCASSLRTSGYNEQFFGPGTRLTVL.

This clone was observed once. The chain couples TRBV27 to TRBJ1-5, with D possibly being TRBD1 (5 bases). The V end lost 1 base, the J end lost 3 bases, and 19 bases lay between the germline ends. Germline V gene sequence: CDR1 MNHEY, CDR2 SMNVEV (reference sequence). The CDR3 spans 18 residues. The DNA of the CDR3 is TGTGCCAGCAGTTTATACGGGAGGGGATCCTCCTTCAATCAGCCCCAGCATTTT. It translates to CASSLYGRGSSFNQPQHF.

V and J are TRBV2 and TRBJ1-6; 8 bases are a match to TRBD1. V was pared by 5 bases and J by 7 bases, with 7 bases of the junction left unmatched. The germline V gene has CDR1 SNHLY and CDR2 FYNNEI. The CDR3 extends over 15 amino acids. CDR3 bases: TGTGCCAGCAGTAAGACAGGGGCGGGGAATTCACCCCTCCACTTT. Amino acid sequence: CASSKTGAGNSPLHF.

V gene TRBV30 combines with J gene TRBJ1-6; tentatively, D is TRBD1 (6 bases). The germline V and J ends were trimmed by 7 bases and 3 bases, with 31 bases remaining between them. CDR3 size: 20 residues. Germline CDR1 is GTSNPN and CDR2 is SVGIG (reference sequence). The CDR3 region is CASTRLSGAISNYYNSPLHF. The CDR3 DNA is TGTGCCTCTACCCGCCTTTCAGGGGCCATATCAAATTACTATAATTCACCCCTCCACTTT.

The V call is TRBV6-4, the J call TRBJ1-4; TRBD1 might be the D (6 bases). V was pared by 6 bases and J by 9 bases, with 23 bases between. CDR3 length: 16 amino acids. The germline gives CDR1 MRHNA, CDR2 SNTAGT. The CDR3 here is CASRRAREGELKKLFF. CDR3 in DNA: TGTGCCAGCAGAAGGGCCCGGGAGGGGGAGTTGAAAAAACTGTTTTTT.

The chain combines TRBV25-1 with TRBJ2-7; tentatively, D is TRBD1 or TRBD2 (6 bases each). The V end was cut by 2 bases, the J end by 1 base, with 12 bases between. The CDR3 totals 15 residues. Germline values: CDR1 MGHDK, CDR2 SYGVNS. The CDR3 nucleotides read TGTGCCAGCAGTGAAAGGGGGGCACATTCCTACGAGCAGTACTTC. This translates into CASSERGAHSYEQYF.

This chain links TRBV9 with TRBJ2-1; D is unresolved. Germline V gene sequence: CDR1 SGDLS, CDR2 YYNGEE. Trimming took 4 bases from V and 16 from J, leaving 21 bases between them. The CDR3 contains 13 residues. The chain's CDR3 is CASSTWTAPQVFF. The DNA of the CDR3 is TGTGCCAGCAGCACCTGGACGGCTCCCCAGGTATTCTTC. Combining the CDR3 with reference TRBV9 and TRBJ2-1 gives the whole variable domain DSGVTQTPKHLITATGQRVTLRCSPRSGDLSVYWYQQSLDQGLQFLIQYYNGEERAKGNILERFSAQQFPDLHSELNLSSLELGDSALYFCASSTWTAPQVFFGPGTRLTVL.